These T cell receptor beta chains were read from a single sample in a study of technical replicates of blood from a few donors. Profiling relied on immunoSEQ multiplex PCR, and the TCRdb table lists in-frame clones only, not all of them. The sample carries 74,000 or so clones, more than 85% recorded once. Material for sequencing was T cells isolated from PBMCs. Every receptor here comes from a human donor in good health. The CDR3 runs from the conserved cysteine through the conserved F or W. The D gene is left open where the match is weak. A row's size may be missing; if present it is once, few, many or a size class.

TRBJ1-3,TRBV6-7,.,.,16,CASSYSGGVLGNTIYF,TGTGCCAGCAGTTACTCCGGCGGGGTATTGGGAAACACCATATATTTT
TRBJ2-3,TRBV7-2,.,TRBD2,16,CASSQTDSGGTDTQYF,TGTGCCAGCAGCCAGACGGACTCGGGGGGGACAGATACGCAGTATTTT
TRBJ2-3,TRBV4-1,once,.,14,CASSHLDRGDTQYF,TGCGCCAGCAGCCACCTGGACCGGGGAGATACGCAGTATTTT
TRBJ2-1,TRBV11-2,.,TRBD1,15,CASRRTGKMGNEQFF,TGTGCCAGCCGACGGACAGGGAAAATGGGGAATGAGCAGTTCTTC
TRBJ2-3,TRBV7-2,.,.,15,CASSLNGVRTDTQYF,TGTGCCAGCAGCTTAAACGGGGTGAGGACAGATACGCAGTATTTT
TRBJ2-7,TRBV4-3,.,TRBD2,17,CASSQIAGLAGEYEQYF,TGCGCCAGCAGCCAGATTGCTGGACTAGCGGGAGAATACGAGCAGTACTTC
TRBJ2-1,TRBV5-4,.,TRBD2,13,CASSWGLYNEQFF,TGTGCCAGCAGCTGGGGACTATACAATGAGCAGTTCTTC
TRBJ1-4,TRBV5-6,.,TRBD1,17,CASSLVDRGGSNEKLFF,TGTGCCAGCAGCTTGGTGGACAGGGGAGGGTCTAATGAAAAACTGTTTTTT
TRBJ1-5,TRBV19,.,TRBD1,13,CASMGTAIQPQHF,TGTGCCAGTATGGGGACAGCGATTCAGCCCCAGCATTTT
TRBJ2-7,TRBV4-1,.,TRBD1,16,CASSQGARDRGNEQYF,TGCGCCAGCAGCCAAGGGGCCCGGGACAGGGGAAACGAGCAGTACTTC
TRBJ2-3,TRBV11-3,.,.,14,CASSLGGLTDTQYF,TGTGCCAGCAGCTTAGGAGGGCTCACAGATACGCAGTATTTT
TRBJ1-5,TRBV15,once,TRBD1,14,CATSRATGAQPQHF,TGTGCCACCAGCAGAGCAACAGGGGCGCAGCCCCAGCATTTT
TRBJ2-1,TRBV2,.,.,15,CASSLEAPENNEQFF,TGTGCCAGCAGCCTGGAGGCGCCGGAGAATAATGAGCAGTTCTTC
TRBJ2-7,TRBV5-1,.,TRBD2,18,CASSGLALAGGGSYEQYF,TGCGCCAGCAGCGGGCTCGCGTTAGCGGGAGGGGGGAGCTACGAGCAGTACTTC
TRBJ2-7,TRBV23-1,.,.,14,CASSRTGVQGEQYF,TGCGCCAGCAGTCGAACGGGAGTTCAGGGAGAGCAGTACTTC
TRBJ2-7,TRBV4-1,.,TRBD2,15,CASRRTSGASYEQYF,TGCGCCAGCAGACGGACTAGCGGGGCTTCCTACGAGCAGTACTTC
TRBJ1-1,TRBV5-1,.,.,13,CASRQAFETEAFF,TGCGCCAGCAGACAGGCGTTTGAGACTGAAGCTTTCTTT
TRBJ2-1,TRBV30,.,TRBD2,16,CAWSVLAGVSHNEQFF,TGTGCCTGGAGTGTACTAGCGGGAGTTTCCCACAATGAGCAGTTCTTC
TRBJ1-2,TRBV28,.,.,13,CASSLGVGYGYTF,TGTGCCAGCAGTTTGGGAGTCGGCTATGGCTACACCTTC
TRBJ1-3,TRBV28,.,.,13,CASRQSSGNTIYF,TGTGCCAGCAGACAGAGCTCTGGAAACACCATATATTTT
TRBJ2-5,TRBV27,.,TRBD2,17,CASSPPGLAGVLETQYF,TGTGCCAGCAGTCCACCGGGACTAGCGGGGGTACTGGAGACCCAGTACTTC
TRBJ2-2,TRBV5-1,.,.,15,CASSLWGANTGELFF,TGCGCCAGCAGCTTATGGGGGGCGAACACCGGGGAGCTGTTTTTT
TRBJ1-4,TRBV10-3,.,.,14,CAIRASDSNEKLFF,TGTGCCATCAGGGCCTCGGACTCCAATGAAAAACTGTTTTTT
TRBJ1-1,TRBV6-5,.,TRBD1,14,CASSWGTGRTEAFF,TGTGCCAGCAGTTGGGGGACAGGGAGGACTGAAGCTTTCTTT
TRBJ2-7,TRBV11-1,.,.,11,CASSQNYEQYF,TGTGCCAGCAGCCAAAATTACGAGCAGTACTTC
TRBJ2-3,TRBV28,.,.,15,CASSLWSHLTDTQYF,TGTGCCAGCAGTTTGTGGAGTCACCTCACAGATACGCAGTATTTT
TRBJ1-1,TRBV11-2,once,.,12,CASRAGVTEAFF,TGTGCCAGCAGGGCGGGGGTGACTGAAGCTTTCTTT
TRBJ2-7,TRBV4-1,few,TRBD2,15,CASSQGLAGAYEQYF,TGCGCCAGCAGCCAAGGCCTAGCGGGCGCCTACGAGCAGTACTTC
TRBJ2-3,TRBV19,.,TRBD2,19,CASSRAEVLAGGGTDTQYF,TGTGCCAGTAGTAGGGCCGAAGTACTAGCGGGAGGCGGCACAGATACGCAGTATTTT
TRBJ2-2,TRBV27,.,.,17,CASKEGRRGENTGELFF,TGTGCCAGCAAGGAGGGGAGAAGGGGCGAGAACACCGGGGAGCTGTTTTTT
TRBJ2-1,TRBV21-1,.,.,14,CARDGFTSINEQFF,TGTGCCAGGGACGGGTTCACTAGCATCAATGAGCAGTTCTTC
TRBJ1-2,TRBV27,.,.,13,CASSLIYTGGYTF,TGTGCCAGCAGTTTGATTTACACGGGGGGCTACACCTTC
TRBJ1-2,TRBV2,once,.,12,CASSVRTYGYTF,TGTGCCAGCAGTGTACGAACATATGGCTACACCTTC
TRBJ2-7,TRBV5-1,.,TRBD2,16,CASSLQTSGLPDEQYF,TGCGCCAGCAGCTTACAGACTAGCGGGCTCCCAGACGAGCAGTACTTC
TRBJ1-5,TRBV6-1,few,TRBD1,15,CASRGQGDYNQPQHF,TGTGCCAGCAGGGGACAGGGGGACTACAATCAGCCCCAGCATTTT
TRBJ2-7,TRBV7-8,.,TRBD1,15,CASSPPDRGHYEQYF,TGTGCCAGCAGCCCTCCGGACAGGGGGCACTACGAGCAGTACTTC
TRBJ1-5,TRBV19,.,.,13,CASSPPGRQPQHF,TGTGCCAGTAGTCCCCCAGGGAGGCAGCCCCAGCATTTT
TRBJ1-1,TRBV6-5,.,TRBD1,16,CASSYSTPGGLPEAFF,TGTGCCAGCAGTTACTCGACACCAGGGGGTTTACCTGAAGCTTTCTTT
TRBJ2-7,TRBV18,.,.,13,CASSRPQTYEQYF,TGTGCCAGCTCACGACCCCAGACCTACGAGCAGTACTTC
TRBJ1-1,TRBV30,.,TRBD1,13,CAWSLQGGTEAFF,TGTGCCTGGAGTCTACAGGGGGGGACTGAAGCTTTCTTT
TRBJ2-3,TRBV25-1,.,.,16,CASSEDSLTSTDTQYF,TGTGCCAGCAGTGAAGATAGCCTGACTAGCACAGATACGCAGTATTTT
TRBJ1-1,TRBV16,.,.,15,CASSALDRMNTEAFF,TGTGCCAGCAGCGCGTTAGACAGGATGAACACTGAAGCTTTCTTT
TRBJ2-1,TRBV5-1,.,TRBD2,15,CASSLAAGPGDEQFF,TGCGCCAGCAGCTTGGCAGCGGGGCCTGGAGATGAGCAGTTCTTC
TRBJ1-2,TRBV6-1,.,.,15,CASSEKGHSRNGYTF,TGTGCCAGCAGTGAGAAGGGGCATTCCCGTAATGGCTACACCTTC
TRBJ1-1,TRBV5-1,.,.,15,CASSPRTDRNTEAFF,TGCGCCAGCAGCCCAAGGACAGACCGGAACACTGAAGCTTTCTTT
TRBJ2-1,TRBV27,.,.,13,CASSPDFYNEQFF,TGTGCCAGCAGTCCAGACTTCTACAATGAGCAGTTCTTC
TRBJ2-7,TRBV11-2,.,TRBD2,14,CASSLFLGGTPDHF,TGTGCCAGCAGCTTATTCCTGGGAGGGACTCCCGACCACTTC
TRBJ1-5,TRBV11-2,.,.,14,CASSLGQVNQPQHF,TGTGCCAGCAGCTTAGGGCAAGTTAATCAGCCCCAGCATTTT
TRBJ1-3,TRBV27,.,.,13,CASSFHSGNTIYF,TGTGCCAGCAGTTTCCACTCTGGAAACACCATATATTTT
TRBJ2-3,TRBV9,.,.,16,CASSVGSGTSTDTQYF,TGTGCCAGCAGCGTAGGTTCTGGGACTAGCACAGATACGCAGTATTTT
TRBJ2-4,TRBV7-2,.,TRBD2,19,CATEAERGAFPLAKNIQYF,TGTGCCACGGAAGCGGAGCGGGGTGCCTTTCCGCTAGCCAAAAACATTCAGTACTTC
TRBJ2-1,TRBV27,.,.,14,CASSQPDWGNEQFF,TGTGCCAGCAGCCAGCCGGACTGGGGCAATGAGCAGTTCTTC
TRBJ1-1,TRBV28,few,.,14,CASRTAPSSTEAFF,TGTGCCAGCAGGACAGCCCCCTCTTCCACTGAAGCTTTCTTT